The sequence of this T cell receptor beta chain was determined in a study of OX40 agonist ivuxolimab in advanced cancers. Whole-study context: Patients were infused with ivuxolimab every 2 weeks at 0.01 to 10 mg/kg. Findings and limits, study-wide: On average, CD8+ T cells had more expanded clones than CD4+. The study observed clonal expansion of CD4+ and CD8+ blood T cells by week 6 at 0.1 to 3.0 mg/kg.

Germline CDR1 and CDR2: SGHVS and FQNEAQ. The CDR3 consists of 13 residues. V was pared by 5 bases and J by 6 bases, with 13 bases between. Assay: immunoSEQ multiplex PCR; the TCRdb copy retains only in-frame clones and omits some. The table lists about 12,000 clones, about three quarters of them singletons. Details on this clone: What it binds is unknown.

The sequencing used CD4+ or CD8+ T cells sorted from blood, collected in a trial of the OX40 agonist ivuxolimab. The chain couples TRBV7-8 to TRBJ1-1; TRBD1 might be the D (6 bases). This sequence was found in an adult with an advanced solid tumor such as melanoma, head and neck, liver or kidney cancer. CDR3: CASSLRGIAEAFF. CDR3 coding DNA: TGTGCCAGCAGCCTCAGGGGAATCGCTGAAGCTTTCTTT.